This entry lists 26 T cell receptor beta chains sequenced from one sample in a study of OX40 agonist ivuxolimab in advanced cancers. Using immunoSEQ multiplex PCR, the repertoire was profiled, and TCRdb retains in-frame clones only, with some absent. The sample yields about 78,000 clones, roughly 80% seen once. The sample in question was CD4+ or CD8+ T cells sorted from blood, obtained in a trial of the OX40 agonist ivuxolimab. The receptors come from an adult with an advanced solid tumor such as melanoma, head and neck, liver or kidney cancer.

This chain joins TRBV5-1 and TRBJ2-3; D may be TRBD2 (6 bases). The germline gives CDR1 SGHRS, CDR2 YFSETQ. The CDR3 spans 14 residues. Trimming removed 5 bases from V and 0 bases from J, with 10 bases in between. The CDR3 is CASRIAVSTDTQYF. CDR3 bases: TGCGCCAGCAGAATAGCGGTTAGCACAGATACGCAGTATTTT.

The J gene is TRBJ2-7, the V gene TRBV5-6, with 8 bases lining up with TRBD2. V gave up 3 bases and J gave up 6 bases; unmatched junction bases: 11. From germline, CDR1 is SGHDT and CDR2 YYEEEE. The CDR3 runs to 15 residues. CDR3: CASSSSRTSHREQYV. CDR3 bases: TGTGCCAGCAGCTCGTCGAGGACTAGCCATCGCGAGCAGTACGTC.

The V call is TRBV11-2, the J call TRBJ2-5, with a possible D match to TRBD1 (6 bases). This CDR3 spans 16 amino acids. Germline V lookup: CDR1 SGHAT, CDR2 FQNNGV. Trimming took 1 base from V and 5 from J, leaving 17 bases between them. CDR3 region: CASSLGMGHSGETQYF. For the CDR3, the DNA is TGTGCCAGCAGCTTAGGAATGGGACACTCAGGCGAGACCCAGTACTTC.

The chain uses TRBV4-3 and TRBJ2-3, with TRBD2 identical over 10 bases. Germline loops: CDR1 LGHNA, CDR2 YSLEER. The V gene end was trimmed by 4 bases and the J gene end by 4 bases; junction bases not matched to a gene: 5. The CDR3 has 15 amino acids. The CDR3 loop reads CASSRQREGPDTQYF. DNA of the CDR3: TGCGCCAGCAGCCGGCAGCGGGAGGGCCCAGATACGCAGTATTTT.

The J gene is TRBJ2-7, the V gene TRBV28; no clear D. Germline assignment: CDR1 MDHEN and CDR2 SYDVKM. Between the trimmed V and J ends, which lost 2 bases and 9 bases, there was a span of 17 bases. The CDR3 runs to 14 residues. This CDR3 reads CASSLQRIAVVQYV. For the CDR3, the DNA is TGTGCCAGCAGTTTACAAAGGATCGCTGTCGTGCAGTACGTC.

The J gene is TRBJ2-2, the V gene TRBV11-2; TRBD2 aligns across 8 bases. Germline-derived CDR1 and CDR2 are SGHAT and FQNNGV. This CDR3 contains 16 residues. With V trimmed by 5 bases and J by 6 bases, 11 bases remained unmatched. The chain's CDR3 is CASSREGPTNPGELFF. The CDR3 region has the DNA TGTGCCAGCAGCCGGGAGGGACCGACAAACCCCGGGGAGCTGTTTTTT.

The chain links TRBV7-9 to TRBJ2-1, with D uncertain. Germline CDR1 is SEHNR and CDR2 is FQNEAQ (reference sequence). V was trimmed by 4 bases and J by 7 bases, leaving 17 bases between them. The CDR3 runs to 15 residues. The CDR3 is CASSSKGAVSNEQFF. CDR3 nucleotide sequence: TGTGCCAGCAGCTCCAAGGGCGCAGTCTCGAATGAGCAGTTCTTC.

The chain employs TRBV27 and TRBJ2-6; D is undetermined. Trimming took off 2 bases at V and 0 bases at J, with 8 bases between the two ends. Looked up from germline, CDR1 is MNHEY and CDR2 is SMNVEV (reference sequence). The CDR3 extends over 16 amino acids. The CDR3 coding sequence is TGTGCCAGCAGTTTACGGGTGAACTCTGGGGCCAACGTCCTGACTTTC. Its translation: CASSLRVNSGANVLTF. Combining the CDR3 with reference TRBV27 and TRBJ2-6 gives the whole variable domain EAQVTQNPRYLITVTGKKLTVTCSQNMNHEYMSWYRQDPGLGLRQIYYSMNVEVTDKGDVPEGYKVSRKEKRNFPLILESPSPNQTSLYFCASSLRVNSGANVLTFGAGSRLTVL.

J is TRBJ2-5 and V is TRBV18, with 10 bases aligning to TRBD1. The CDR3 spans 14 residues. Losses at the gene ends were 3 bases for V and 5 bases for J; bases not matched to a gene: 3. Germline V lookup: CDR1 KGHSH, CDR2 LQKENI. In nucleotides, the CDR3 is TGTGCCAGCTCACCGACAGGGGGCGGGGAGACCCAGTACTTC. Its protein is CASSPTGGGETQYF.

The rearrangement links TRBV30 to TRBJ2-1; D is perhaps TRBD1 or TRBD2 (5 bases each). V lost 1 base to trimming and J lost 9 bases, with 22 bases between them. This CDR3 has 16 residues. The germline gives CDR1 GTSNPN, CDR2 SVGIG (reference sequence). In DNA, the CDR3 is TGTGCCTGGAGTGGGGAAGTATGGGGGAAAACGGGTGAGCAGTTCTTC. The encoded protein is CAWSGEVWGKTGEQFF.

The J gene is TRBJ2-5, the V gene TRBV5-6, with 7 bases identical to TRBD1. The CDR3 runs to 13 residues. Trimming cost V 4 bases and J 0 bases; bases outside gene matches: 0. Looked up from germline, CDR1 is SGHDT and CDR2 is YYEEEE. CDR3 sequence reads: CASSGTDQETQYF. The CDR3 coding sequence is TGTGCCAGCAGCGGGACAGACCAAGAGACCCAGTACTTC.

The V gene is TRBV18, the J gene TRBJ2-2; D possibly matches TRBD1 or TRBD2 (5 bases each). Trimming cost V 10 bases and J 3 bases, with 15 bases left between them. Germline V lookup: CDR1 KGHSH, CDR2 LQKENI. The CDR3 has 14 amino acids. This CDR3 is CANKRGRDTGELFF. As DNA, the CDR3 is TGTGCCAACAAACGGGGCAGAGACACCGGGGAGCTGTTTTTT. Full variable domain (rest looked up from reference TRBV18 and TRBJ2-2): NAGVMQNPRHLVRRRGQEARLRCSPMKGHSHVYWYRQLPEEGLKFMVYLQKENIIDESGMPKERFSAEFPKEGPSILRIQQVVRGDSAAYFCANKRGRDTGELFFGEGSRLTVL.

The chain couples TRBV7-6 to TRBJ2-3; the match to TRBD2 covers 8 bases. CDR1 is SGHVS, CDR2 FNYEAQ, per germline. V shed 5 bases and J 3 bases; nucleotides not matched to a gene: 10. This CDR3 contains 16 residues. CDR3 nucleotide sequence: TGTGCCAGCAGCCCCGGGGACGGGAGGGCGACAGATACGCAGTATTTT. Translating it yields CASSPGDGRATDTQYF.

The table lists this clone with a count of one. The chain carries TRBV28 and TRBJ1-2; tentatively, D is TRBD1 (5 bases). CDR1 is MDHEN, CDR2 SYDVKM, per germline. V was cut by 5 bases and J by 4 bases, with 11 bases left in between. The CDR3 has 13 amino acids. The CDR3 DNA follows: TGTGCCAGCAGTACGACAGCTTTCTATGGCTACACCTTC. Translated, it gives CASSTTAFYGYTF.

V is TRBV4-1 and J is TRBJ1-2, with D uncertain. Germline-derived CDR1 and CDR2 are MGHRA and YSYEKL. The V end lost 0 bases, the J end lost 0 bases, and 8 bases lay between the germline ends. The CDR3 sequence is 15 residues long. This CDR3 reads CASSQEALTNYGYTF. CDR3 bases: TGCGCCAGCAGCCAAGAGGCCCTAACTAACTATGGCTACACCTTC.

Here the CDR3 DNA reads TGTGCCAGCAGTTTCGCGCTACATGCGCAGTATTTT. Its translation is CASSFALHAQYF. The V gene is TRBV28, the J gene TRBJ2-3, with unresolved D. Germline CDR1 is MDHEN and CDR2 is SYDVKM. Trimming removed 3 bases at V and 10 bases at J, with 11 bases between. The CDR3 runs 12 residues. Combining the CDR3 with reference TRBV28 and TRBJ2-3 gives the whole variable domain DVKVTQSSRYLVKRTGEKVFLECVQDMDHENMFWYRQDPGLGLRLIYFSYDVKMKEKGDIPEGYSVSREKKERFSLILESASTNQTSMYLCASSFALHAQYFGPGTRLTVL.

This chain links TRBV7-9 with TRBJ2-3; 10 nucleotides align to TRBD2. CDR1 is SEHNR and CDR2 is FQNEAQ in the germline V gene (reference sequence). The CDR3 loop spans 15 amino acids. Trimming took 1 base from V and 3 from J; bases not matched to a gene: 1. The CDR3 loop is CASSLGSGRTDTQYF. The DNA for the CDR3 is TGTGCCAGCAGCTTAGGTAGCGGGAGGACAGATACGCAGTATTTT.

The V and J genes are TRBV14 and TRBJ2-3; TRBD2 agrees at 7 bases. The CDR3 is 16 amino acids. Trimming removed 2 bases from V and 3 bases from J; junction bases left unmatched: 8. In germline, CDR1 is SGHDN, CDR2 FVKESK. Here the CDR3 reads CASSQFGSGLTDTQYF. CDR3 nucleotide sequence: TGTGCCAGCAGCCAATTCGGGTCGGGACTAACAGATACGCAGTATTTT.

This chain connects TRBV7-7 to TRBJ2-2; perhaps TRBD2 as D (6 bases). The CDR3 contains 15 residues. From germline, CDR1 is SSHAT and CDR2 FNYEAQ (reference sequence). The V gene lost 5 bases and the J gene lost 1 base, with 11 bases spanning the gap. The CDR3: CASSKTGVNTGELFF. The DNA for the CDR3 is TGTGCCAGCAGCAAAACGGGAGTGAACACCGGGGAGCTGTTTTTT.

This chain joins TRBV6-1 and TRBJ1-2; perhaps TRBD1 as D (6 bases). Trimming pared 3 bases from V and 3 bases from J, leaving 20 bases between. CDR3 length: 17 amino acids. Germline V CDR1 and CDR2: MNHNS, SASEGT. CDR3 in DNA: TGTGCCAGCAGTGAGAGGGCAGGAGGGGGAGGATACTATGGCTACACCTTC. Its translation is CASSERAGGGGYYGYTF.

The chain is built from TRBV27 and TRBJ1-1, with D tentatively TRBD1 (5 bases). V gave up 5 bases and J gave up 5 bases, with 9 bases separating them. Germline lookup yields CDR1 MNHEY and CDR2 SMNVEV (reference sequence). The CDR3 runs 12 residues. The CDR3 spells CASSAQGTEAFF. The CDR3 DNA follows: TGTGCCAGCAGTGCCCAGGGAACTGAAGCTTTCTTT.

This rearrangement joins TRBV6-1 to TRBJ1-2; TRBD1 matches at 8 bases. The CDR3 contains 14 residues. Germline V gene sequence: CDR1 MNHNS, CDR2 SASEGT. V shed 7 bases and J 3 bases; nucleotides not matched to a gene: 7. CDR3 DNA: TGTGCCAGCAATCAGGGGGCAAGTTACTATGGCTACACCTTC. Translation: CASNQGASYYGYTF.

The genes are TRBV10-3 and TRBJ1-1; 7 nucleotides agree with TRBD1. CDR1 is ENHRY, CDR2 SYGVKD, per germline. The CDR3 is 14 residues long. V shed 7 bases and J 3 bases; nucleotides not matched to a gene: 8. CDR3 amino acids: CAITKTGSDTEAFF. The CDR3 nucleotides read TGTGCCATCACCAAGACAGGGTCAGACACTGAAGCTTTCTTT.

V gene TRBV5-1 combines with J gene TRBJ2-3, with 11 bases aligning to TRBD2. Germline CDR1 SGHRS, CDR2 YFSETQ. The CDR3 loop spans 16 amino acids. The trim removed 2 bases at V and 6 bases at J, leaving 8 bases unmatched. The CDR3 nucleotides are TGCGCCAGCAGCTTACTAGCGGGAGCAGCTTGGGATACGCAGTATTTT. Its translation: CASSLLAGAAWDTQYF.

The chain joins TRBV18 to TRBJ1-4; D is unresolved. The CDR3 is 19 residues long. Germline V CDR1 and CDR2: KGHSH, LQKENI. The V and J ends lost 3 bases and 0 bases respectively, with 20 bases between them. The CDR3 DNA sequence: TGTGCCAGCTCACCGTATCCCCAGGTCATCGAGGCAACTAATGAAAAACTGTTTTTT. Its protein is CASSPYPQVIEATNEKLFF.

The V and J genes are TRBV18 and TRBJ2-7; D is possibly TRBD1 (6 bases). There are 13 residues in the CDR3. V was cut by 4 bases and J by 5 bases, with 12 bases left in between. Germline values: CDR1 KGHSH, CDR2 LQKENI. CDR3: CASSQGQKNEQYV. The CDR3 DNA is TGTGCCAGCTCACAAGGACAGAAGAACGAGCAGTACGTC.